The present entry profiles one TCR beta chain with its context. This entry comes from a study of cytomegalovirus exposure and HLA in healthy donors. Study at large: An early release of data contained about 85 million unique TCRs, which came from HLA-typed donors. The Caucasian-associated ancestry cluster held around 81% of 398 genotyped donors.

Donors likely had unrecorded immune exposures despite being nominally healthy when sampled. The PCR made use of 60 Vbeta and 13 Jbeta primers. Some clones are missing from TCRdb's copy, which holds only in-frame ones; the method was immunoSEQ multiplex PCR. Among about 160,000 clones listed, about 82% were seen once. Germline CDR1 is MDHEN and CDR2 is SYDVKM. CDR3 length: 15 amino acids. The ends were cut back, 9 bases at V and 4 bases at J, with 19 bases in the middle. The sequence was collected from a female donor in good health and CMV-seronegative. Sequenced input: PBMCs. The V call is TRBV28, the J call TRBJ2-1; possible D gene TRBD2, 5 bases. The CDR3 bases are TGTGCCAGTTTCGAAGCGGCTAGGGTTTACAATGAGCAGTTCTTC. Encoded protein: CASFEAARVYNEQFF.